What follows are 24 T cell receptor beta chains derived from one specimen sequenced in a study of cytomegalovirus exposure and HLA in healthy donors. 13 Jbeta primers and 60 Vbeta primers were used for the PCR. This table comes from immunoSEQ multiplex PCR, and its TCRdb copy is limited to in-frame clones, with some not included. This table holds approximately 150,000 clones, under 75% found once. The specimen sequenced was PBMCs. The receptor source for this set is a woman aged 55-69 years in good health and CMV-seropositive.

This chain uses TRBV7-9 with TRBJ2-7, with D tentatively TRBD2 (6 bases). Trimming stripped 1 base from V and 6 bases from J, with 13 bases between. The V gene's germline CDR1 is SEHNR and CDR2 FQNEAQ (reference sequence). CDR3 length equals 14 residues. CDR3 nucleotides: TGTGCCAGCAGCTTAGAAGGGGCGGGATCCGAGCAGTACTTC. Translated, it gives CASSLEGAGSEQYF.

V and J are TRBV28 and TRBJ2-7, with D hard to call. The V and J ends lost 9 bases and 1 base respectively, with 13 bases between them. CDR1 and CDR2 from the germline V gene are MDHEN and SYDVKM. This CDR3 contains 13 residues. Written as DNA, the CDR3 is TGTGCCAGTTTTGGCAGTGCATCCTACGAGCAGTACTTC. Residues: CASFGSASYEQYF. Based on the CDR3 plus reference TRBV28 and TRBJ2-7, the full variable domain is DVKVTQSSRYLVKRTGEKVFLECVQDMDHENMFWYRQDPGLGLRLIYFSYDVKMKEKGDIPEGYSVSREKKERFSLILESASTNQTSMYLCASFGSASYEQYFGPGTRLTVT.

The chain joins TRBV5-1 to TRBJ2-5, with a tentative D call TRBD1 (5 bases). The DNA end favors TRBJ2-7, so the J call may be wrong. The CDR3 has 14 amino acids. From germline, CDR1 is SGHRS and CDR2 YFSETQ. The CDR3 region is CASSFQGDTYEQYF. The CDR3 region has the DNA TGCGCCAGCAGCTTTCAGGGCGATACCTACGAGCAGTACTTC.

This clone was observed a handful of times. Here the CDR3 DNA reads TGTGCCAGCAGCGCCAACCCCAGGGGCCTTACTGAAGCTTTCTTT. It yields the protein CASSANPRGLTEAFF. J is TRBJ1-1 and V is TRBV9; the D gene is possibly TRBD1 (6 bases). V was pared by 3 bases and J by 5 bases, with 17 bases between. Germline values: CDR1 SGDLS, CDR2 YYNGEE. The CDR3 totals 15 residues.

V usage is TRBV5-6 and J usage is TRBJ2-1; D gene unclear. Per the germline V gene, CDR1 is SGHDT and CDR2 is YYEEEE. The length of the CDR3 is 15 residues. V was pared by 3 bases and J by 2 bases, with 12 bases between. In DNA, the CDR3 is TGTGCCAGCAGCTCGACTGGCACGGCCTACAATGAGCAGTTCTTC. As protein: CASSSTGTAYNEQFF.

The chain has TRBV28 and TRBJ1-2; D possibly corresponds to TRBD1 (6 bases). This CDR3 contains 14 residues. Per germline, CDR1 MDHEN and CDR2 SYDVKM. The V and J ends lost 8 bases and 0 bases respectively, with 13 bases between them. In DNA form, the CDR3 reads TGTGCCAGCGGACGGGCAGGGGCTAACTATGGCTACACCTTC. It is translated as CASGRAGANYGYTF.

The chain recombines TRBV4-3 with TRBJ1-1, with TRBD1 identical over 8 bases. The CDR3 spans 13 residues. CDR1 LGHNA and CDR2 YSLEER come from the germline V gene. Trimming removed 5 bases from V and 7 bases from J; junction bases left unmatched: 6. The chain's CDR3 is CASSGRTGNEAFF. The CDR3 nucleotides read TGCGCCAGCAGCGGAAGGACAGGGAATGAAGCTTTCTTT.

The V gene is TRBV19, the J gene TRBJ1-5, with 7 bases matching TRBD1. The CDR3 sequence is 13 residues long. Trimming at V came to 9 bases and at J to 3 bases, leaving 5 bases not matched to a gene. CDR1 is LNHDA, CDR2 SQIVND, per germline (reference sequence). The CDR3 DNA reads as TGTGCCAGCGCGGACAGGCCCAATCAGCCCCAGCATTTT. It is translated as CASADRPNQPQHF. Supplemented by reference TRBV19 and TRBJ1-5, the full variable domain reads DGGITQSPKYLFRKEGQNVTLSCEQNLNHDAMYWYRQDPGQGLRLIYYSQIVNDFQKGDIAEGYSVSREKKESFPLTVTSAQKNPTAFYLCASADRPNQPQHFGDGTRLSIL.

The chain couples TRBV11-2 to TRBJ2-7, with 11 bases identical to TRBD2. The CDR3 loop spans 15 amino acids. Per the germline V gene, CDR1 is SGHAT and CDR2 is FQNNGV. J was trimmed by 2 bases and V by 1 base; bases with no gene match: 1. The CDR3 nucleotides are TGTGCCAGCAGCTTAGGACTAGCGGGAACCTACGAGCAGTACTTC. This gives the protein CASSLGLAGTYEQYF.

The chain carries TRBV14 and TRBJ1-2; D remains ambiguous. The CDR3 loop spans 13 amino acids. CDR1 and CDR2 (germline): SGHDN, FVKESK. V was cut by 4 bases and J by 7 bases, with 13 bases left in between. Written as DNA, the CDR3 is TGTGCCAGCAGCCTTCGGTCCCTTCTTGGCTACACCTTC. This translates into CASSLRSLLGYTF.

There are a few counts of this clone. CDR3 DNA: TGTGCCAGCAGCTTGTGGACTAGCGGTTATAAGGGCAATGAGCAGTTCTTC. Translating gives CASSLWTSGYKGNEQFF. J is TRBJ2-1 and V is TRBV7-3; 10 nucleotides agree with TRBD2. There are 17 residues in the CDR3. The V gene end was trimmed by 3 bases and the J gene end by 6 bases; junction bases not matched to a gene: 11. Germline V gives CDR1 SGHTA, CDR2 FQGTGA.

J is TRBJ2-3 and V is TRBV11-2; the D is unclear. The V gene's germline CDR1 is SGHAT and CDR2 FQNNGV. The CDR3 sequence is 16 residues long. The germline V and J ends were trimmed by 1 base and 0 bases, with 11 bases remaining between them. CDR3 loop: CASSLGASSSTDTQYF. CDR3 coding DNA: TGTGCCAGCAGCTTAGGCGCGAGTTCTAGCACAGATACGCAGTATTTT.

The chain has TRBV5-4 and TRBJ1-1; 7 nucleotides agree with TRBD1. The germline V gene encodes CDR1 SGHNT and CDR2 YYREEE (reference sequence). The CDR3 is made up of 14 amino acids. With V trimmed by 0 bases and J by 6 bases, 5 bases remained unmatched. CDR3 residues: CASSLVTGTAEAFF. Written as DNA, the CDR3 is TGTGCCAGCAGCTTGGTGACAGGGACGGCTGAAGCTTTCTTT.

This rearrangement joins TRBV7-2 to TRBJ2-1; tentative D call: TRBD1 (7 bases). V lost 5 bases and J lost 8, with 19 bases in between. The germline V gene encodes CDR1 SGHTA and CDR2 FQGNSA. The CDR3 extends over 15 amino acids. CDR3 in amino acids: CASSPGADRVHEQFF. The CDR3 DNA reads TGTGCCAGCAGCCCGGGGGCTGACAGGGTCCATGAGCAGTTCTTC.

The CDR3 sequence: CASSEGLAGGEETQYF. The CDR3 DNA reads as TGTGCCAGCAGTGAAGGACTAGCGGGGGGGGAAGAGACCCAGTACTTC. This chain uses TRBV6-1 with TRBJ2-5; TRBD2 aligns across 14 bases. The CDR3 spans 16 residues. Per the germline V gene, CDR1 is MNHNS and CDR2 is SASEGT. With 1 base clipped from V and 3 bases from J, the junction kept 1 base outside the gene matches.

The genes are TRBV6-4 and TRBJ2-5; D is perhaps TRBD2 (6 bases). The J call is in doubt because the DNA end fits TRBJ2-7 better. The germline CDR1 and CDR2 sequences are MRHNA and SNTAGT. CDR3 length: 13 amino acids. DNA for the CDR3: TGTGCCAGCAGTGACAGCCCGGGGGACGAGCAGTACTTC. Its translation is CASSDSPGDEQYF.

V is TRBV5-1 and J is TRBJ1-2; TRBD1 matches 8 bases. The V segment lost 4 bases and the J segment 8 bases; nucleotides outside the gene matches: 10. This CDR3 has 14 amino acids. Germline assignment: CDR1 SGHRS and CDR2 YFSETQ. The CDR3 nucleotides read TGCGCCAGCAGCCCGGACAGGGTGAATTTCGGCTACACCTTC. This codes for CASSPDRVNFGYTF.

The chain combines TRBV7-9 with TRBJ2-1, with 8 bases that match TRBD2. J lost 4 bases, V lost 10 bases, and 9 bases had no gene match. The CDR3 is 14 residues long. Looked up from germline, CDR1 is SEHNR and CDR2 is FQNEAQ (reference sequence). Written as DNA, the CDR3 is TGTGCCACCCGGGAGACTAGCGCTTACAATGAGCAGTTCTTC. Translated, it gives CATRETSAYNEQFF.

This clone counts as large. This sample also contains other DNA sequences that code for the same CDR3. V gene TRBV2 combines with J gene TRBJ2-1, with 7 positions matching TRBD1. This CDR3 has 14 residues. Germline CDR1 is SNHLY and CDR2 is FYNNEI. With V trimmed by 5 bases and J by 2 bases, 3 bases remained unmatched. CDR3 protein: CASSWTGTYNEQFF. CDR3 DNA: TGTGCCAGCAGTTGGACAGGCACCTACAATGAGCAGTTCTTC.

This clone was detected a few times. The chain carries TRBV4-1 and TRBJ2-3; TRBD2 is a possible D gene (6 bases). The CDR3 totals 14 residues. V lost 2 bases and J lost 5, with 11 bases in between. Per the germline V gene, CDR1 is MGHRA and CDR2 is YSYEKL. As DNA, the CDR3 is TGCGCCAGCAGCCAATTCCCGGGAGAAGATACGCAGTATTTT. It translates to CASSQFPGEDTQYF.

The V and J genes are TRBV5-4 and TRBJ1-1, with TRBD1 as a possible D gene (5 bases). V lost 5 bases and J lost 11, with 16 bases in between. The germline CDR1 and CDR2 sequences are SGHNT and YYREEE (reference sequence). The CDR3 is 12 amino acids. The CDR3: CASSGGDSKAFF. The CDR3 region has the DNA TGTGCCAGCAGTGGCGGTGACAGTAAGGCTTTCTTT.

This clone was found a few times. The chain is built from TRBV29-1 and TRBJ2-2, with 8 bases identical to TRBD1. There are 13 residues in the CDR3. Germline V gene data show CDR1 as SQVTM and CDR2 as ANQGSEA. V shed 3 bases and J 7 bases; nucleotides not matched to a gene: 4. CDR3 loop: CSVDPGGIGELFF. The CDR3 DNA reads TGCAGCGTTGACCCAGGGGGCATCGGGGAGCTGTTTTTT.

There are many counts of this clone. The V call is TRBV19, the J call TRBJ1-4; 9 bases align to TRBD1. This CDR3 spans 15 amino acids. The germline CDR1 and CDR2 sequences are LNHDA and SQIVND (reference sequence). J gave up 13 bases and V 5 bases, and 14 bases lay outside the gene matches. CDR3 nucleotides: TGTGCCAGTAGTCTAACGGGACAGGGTGGTTTTGGACTGTTTTTT. The encoded protein is CASSLTGQGGFGLFF. The complete variable domain, with remaining parts taken from reference TRBV19 and TRBJ1-4, reads DGGITQSPKYLFRKEGQNVTLSCEQNLNHDAMYWYRQDPGQGLRLIYYSQIVNDFQKGDIAEGYSVSREKKESFPLTVTSAQKNPTAFYLCASSLTGQGGFGLFFGSGTQLSVL.

The chain joins TRBV27 to TRBJ1-2, with 8 bases identical to TRBD1. The CDR3 is 14 residues long. The junction had 9 bases not matched to a gene; V was cut back by 5 bases and J by 7 bases. Germline V gene sequence: CDR1 MNHEY, CDR2 SMNVEV (reference sequence). CDR3 DNA sequence: TGTGCCAGCAGTCCGCGGACAGGGACGGGTGGCTACACCTTC. Amino acid sequence: CASSPRTGTGGYTF.